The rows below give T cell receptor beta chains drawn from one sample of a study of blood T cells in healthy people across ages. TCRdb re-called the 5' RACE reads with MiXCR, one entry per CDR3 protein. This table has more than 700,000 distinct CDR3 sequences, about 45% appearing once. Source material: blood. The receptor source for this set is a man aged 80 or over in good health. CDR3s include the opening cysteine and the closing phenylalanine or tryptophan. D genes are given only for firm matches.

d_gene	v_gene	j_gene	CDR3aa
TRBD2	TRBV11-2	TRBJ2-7	CASSPLGLAGKTDAVGYEQYF
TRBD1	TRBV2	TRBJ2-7	CASSQDRSYEQYF
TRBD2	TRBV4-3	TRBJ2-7	CASSQDAAGGSYEQYF
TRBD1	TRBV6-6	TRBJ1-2	CASSYSGQGTTDTF
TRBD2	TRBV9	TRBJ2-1	CACSGGLAGDYTYNEQFF
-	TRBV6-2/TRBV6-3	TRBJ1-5	CASSGGSYSNQPQHF
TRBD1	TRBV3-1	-	CASSNHRTGPTGEQYF
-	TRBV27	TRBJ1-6	CASRGDMDSPLHF
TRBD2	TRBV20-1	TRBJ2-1	CSAAPLAGGYNEQFF
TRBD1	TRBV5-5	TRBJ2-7	CASSPGTGSPRSYNEQYF
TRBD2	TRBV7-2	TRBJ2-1	CASSLRTSGPNEQFF
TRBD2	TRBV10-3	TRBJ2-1	CAISDPGLEYNEQFF
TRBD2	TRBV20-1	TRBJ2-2	CSVSLAGTNTGELFF
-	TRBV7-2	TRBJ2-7	CASSTRGPISYGQYF
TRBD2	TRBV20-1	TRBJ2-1	CSARDPLAGGINNEQFF
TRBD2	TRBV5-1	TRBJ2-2	CASSGGLAGGNTGELFF
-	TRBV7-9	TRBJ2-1	CASSLGGSRHEQFF
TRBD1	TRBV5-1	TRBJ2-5	CASSLSRGSQETQYF
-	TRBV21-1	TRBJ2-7	CASRPLYEQYF
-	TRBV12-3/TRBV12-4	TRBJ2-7	CASTQRGAHEQYF
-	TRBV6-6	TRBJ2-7	CASGLTGGSYEQYF
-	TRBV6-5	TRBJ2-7	CASSLPRDGKTYEQYF
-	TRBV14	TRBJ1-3	CASSSRGSGNTIYF
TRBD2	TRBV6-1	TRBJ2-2	CASLKRDYLAGELFF
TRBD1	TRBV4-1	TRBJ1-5	CASSQDRGQGRQPQHF
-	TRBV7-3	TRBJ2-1	CASSSSGANNDEQFF
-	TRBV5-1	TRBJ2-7	CASSLGGNAYNEQYF
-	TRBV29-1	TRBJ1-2	CSVTTGPPLYGYTF
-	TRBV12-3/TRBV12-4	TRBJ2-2	CASSRGRGGNTGELFF
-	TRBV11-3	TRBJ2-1	CASSRGINNEQFF
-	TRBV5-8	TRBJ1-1	CASSVGAGEAEAFF
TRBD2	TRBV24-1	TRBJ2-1	CATRVASGGEQFF
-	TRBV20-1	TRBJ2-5	CSASASDGAGETQYF
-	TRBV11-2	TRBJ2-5	CASSVDSWETQYF
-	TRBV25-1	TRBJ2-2	CAVEREGTGELFF
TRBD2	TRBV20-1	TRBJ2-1	CSAKNAGAGAVRNEQFF
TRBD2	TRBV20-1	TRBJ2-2	CSALTGLAGVPGELFF
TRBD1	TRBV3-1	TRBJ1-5	CASSQDRNNQPQHF
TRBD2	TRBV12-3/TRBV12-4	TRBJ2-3	CASSSQSPGLAGRTDTQYF
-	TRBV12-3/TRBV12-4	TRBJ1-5	CASSFRGANQPQHF
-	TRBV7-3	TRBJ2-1	CASSLSAGLNNEQFF
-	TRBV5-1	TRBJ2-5	CASSLDGTYSEQYF
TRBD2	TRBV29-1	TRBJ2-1	CSVRLANYNEQFF
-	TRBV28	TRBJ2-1	CASSLSGVVSYNEQFF
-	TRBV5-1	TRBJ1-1	CASSLDSAMNTEAFF
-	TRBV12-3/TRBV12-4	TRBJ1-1	CASRTTGTVNTEAFF
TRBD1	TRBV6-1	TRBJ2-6	CASSAGQGRPGANVLTF
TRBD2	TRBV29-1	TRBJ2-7	CSGGLAGGEQYF
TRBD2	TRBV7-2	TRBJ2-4	CASSSRLAEKNIQYF
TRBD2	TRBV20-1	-	CSAKTSGTHEQYF
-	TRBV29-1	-	CSVTDPPHNEQYF
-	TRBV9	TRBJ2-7	CASSGAGKYEQYF
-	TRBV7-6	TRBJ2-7	CASSFPAVRSYEQYF